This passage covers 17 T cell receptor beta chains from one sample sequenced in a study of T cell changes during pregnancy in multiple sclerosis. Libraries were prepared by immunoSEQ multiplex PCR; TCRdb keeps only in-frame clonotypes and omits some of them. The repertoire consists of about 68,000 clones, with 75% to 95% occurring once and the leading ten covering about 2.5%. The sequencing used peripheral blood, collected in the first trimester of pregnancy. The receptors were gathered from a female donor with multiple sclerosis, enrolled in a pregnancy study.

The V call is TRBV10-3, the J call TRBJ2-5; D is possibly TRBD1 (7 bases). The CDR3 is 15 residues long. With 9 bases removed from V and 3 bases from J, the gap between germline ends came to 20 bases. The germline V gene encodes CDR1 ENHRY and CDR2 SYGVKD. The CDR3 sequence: CAIGRGAGGKETQYF. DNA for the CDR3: TGTGCCATTGGCCGAGGGGCAGGGGGGAAAGAGACCCAGTACTTC.

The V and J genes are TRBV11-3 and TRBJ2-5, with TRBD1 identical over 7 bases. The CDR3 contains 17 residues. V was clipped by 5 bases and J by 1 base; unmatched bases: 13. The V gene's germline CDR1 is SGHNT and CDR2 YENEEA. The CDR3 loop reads CASSHGIAGTAQETQYF. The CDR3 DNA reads TGTGCCAGCAGCCACGGGATCGCCGGGACAGCCCAAGAGACCCAGTACTTC.

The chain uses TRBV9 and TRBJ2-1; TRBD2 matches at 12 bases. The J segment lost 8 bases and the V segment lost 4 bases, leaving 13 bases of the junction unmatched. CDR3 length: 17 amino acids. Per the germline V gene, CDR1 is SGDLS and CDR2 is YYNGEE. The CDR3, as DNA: TGTGCCAGCAGCTTCAGCCCTCTAGCGGGGGGGCCTTATGAGCAGTTCTTC. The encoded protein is CASSFSPLAGGPYEQFF.

CDR3 residues: CAISPRTSGRNEQFF. The CDR3 bases are TGTGCCATCAGCCCCCGGACTAGCGGGAGGAATGAGCAGTTCTTC. The rearrangement uses TRBV10-3 and TRBJ2-1, with TRBD2 matching 14 bases. The CDR3 is made up of 15 amino acids. Germline loops: CDR1 ENHRY, CDR2 SYGVKD. J lost 7 bases, V lost 6 bases, and 5 bases had no gene match.

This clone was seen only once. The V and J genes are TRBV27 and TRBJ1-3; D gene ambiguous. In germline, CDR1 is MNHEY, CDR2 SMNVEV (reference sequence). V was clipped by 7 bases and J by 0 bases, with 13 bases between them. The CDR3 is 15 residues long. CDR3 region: CASTSEAFSGNTIYF. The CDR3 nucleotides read TGTGCCAGCACCTCCGAAGCGTTCTCTGGAAACACCATATATTTT.

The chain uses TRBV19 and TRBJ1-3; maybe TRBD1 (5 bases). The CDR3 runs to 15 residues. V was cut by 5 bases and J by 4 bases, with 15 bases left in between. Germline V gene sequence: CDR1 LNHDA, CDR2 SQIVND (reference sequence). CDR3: CASSDSAGPGNTIYF. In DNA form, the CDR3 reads TGTGCCAGTAGTGACTCTGCAGGGCCCGGAAACACCATATATTTT. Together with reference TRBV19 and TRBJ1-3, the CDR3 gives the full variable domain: DGGITQSPKYLFRKEGQNVTLSCEQNLNHDAMYWYRQDPGQGLRLIYYSQIVNDFQKGDIAEGYSVSREKKESFPLTVTSAQKNPTAFYLCASSDSAGPGNTIYFGEGSWLTVV.

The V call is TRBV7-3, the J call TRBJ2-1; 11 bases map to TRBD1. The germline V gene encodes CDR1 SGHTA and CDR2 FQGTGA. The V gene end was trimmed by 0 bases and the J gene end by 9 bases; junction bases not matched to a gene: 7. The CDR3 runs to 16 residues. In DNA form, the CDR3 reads TGTGCCAGCAGCTTAACGAGGACAGGGGGCTCTAGTGAGCAGTTCTTC. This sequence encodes CASSLTRTGGSSEQFF.

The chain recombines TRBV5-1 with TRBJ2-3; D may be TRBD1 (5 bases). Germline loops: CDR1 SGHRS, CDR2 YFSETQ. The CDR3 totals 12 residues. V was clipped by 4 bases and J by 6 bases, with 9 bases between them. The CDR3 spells CASSHQGDTQYF. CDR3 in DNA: TGCGCCAGCAGCCACCAGGGCGATACGCAGTATTTT.

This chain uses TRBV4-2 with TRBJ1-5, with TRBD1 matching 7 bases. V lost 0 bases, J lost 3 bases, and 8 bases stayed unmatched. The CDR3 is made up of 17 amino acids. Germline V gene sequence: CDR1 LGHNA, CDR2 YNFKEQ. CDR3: CASSQDPGTETNQPQHF. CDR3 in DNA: TGTGCCAGCAGCCAAGATCCCGGGACAGAGACCAATCAGCCCCAGCATTTT.

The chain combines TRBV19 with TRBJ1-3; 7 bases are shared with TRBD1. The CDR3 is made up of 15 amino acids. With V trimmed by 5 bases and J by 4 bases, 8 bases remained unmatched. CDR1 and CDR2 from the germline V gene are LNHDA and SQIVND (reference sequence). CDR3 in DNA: TGTGCCAGTAGTCCAAACAGGGGACGAGGAAACACCATATATTTT. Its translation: CASSPNRGRGNTIYF.

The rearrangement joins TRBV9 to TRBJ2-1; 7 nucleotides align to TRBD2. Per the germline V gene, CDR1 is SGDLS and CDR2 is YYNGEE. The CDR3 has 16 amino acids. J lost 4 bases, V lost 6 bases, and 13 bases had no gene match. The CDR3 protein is CASTGGLGVGYNEQFF. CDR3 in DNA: TGTGCCAGCACCGGGGGGTTGGGGGTCGGATACAATGAGCAGTTCTTC.

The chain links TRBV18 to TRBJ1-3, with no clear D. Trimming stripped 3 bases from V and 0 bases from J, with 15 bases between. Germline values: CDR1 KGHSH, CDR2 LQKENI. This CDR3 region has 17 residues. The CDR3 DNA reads TGTGCCAGCTCACCGATGGGCGTTACTTTCTCTGGAAACACCATATATTTT. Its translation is CASSPMGVTFSGNTIYF. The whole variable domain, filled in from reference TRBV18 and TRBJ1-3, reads NAGVMQNPRHLVRRRGQEARLRCSPMKGHSHVYWYRQLPEEGLKFMVYLQKENIIDESGMPKERFSAEFPKEGPSILRIQQVVRGDSAAYFCASSPMGVTFSGNTIYFGEGSWLTVV.

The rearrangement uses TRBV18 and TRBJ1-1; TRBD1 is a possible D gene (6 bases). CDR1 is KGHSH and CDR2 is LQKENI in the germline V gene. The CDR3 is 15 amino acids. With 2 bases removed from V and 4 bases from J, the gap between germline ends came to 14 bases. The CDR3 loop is CASSPELRGGTEAFF. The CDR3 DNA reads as TGTGCCAGCTCACCAGAGTTGAGGGGGGGCACTGAAGCTTTCTTT.

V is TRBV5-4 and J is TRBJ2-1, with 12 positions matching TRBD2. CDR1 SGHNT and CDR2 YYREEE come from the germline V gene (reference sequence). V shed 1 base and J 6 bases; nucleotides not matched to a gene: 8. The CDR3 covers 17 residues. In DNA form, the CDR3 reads TGTGCCAGCAGCTTGCCGCTAGCGGGAGGGTTTGGCAATGAGCAGTTCTTC. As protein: CASSLPLAGGFGNEQFF. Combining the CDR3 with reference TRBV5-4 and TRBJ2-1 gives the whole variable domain ETGVTQSPTHLIKTRGQQVTLRCSSQSGHNTVSWYQQALGQGPQFIFQYYREEENGRGNFPPRFSGLQFPNYSSELNVNALELDDSALYLCASSLPLAGGFGNEQFFGPGTRLTVL.

The CDR3 sequence: CASSLMKLGDSSGNTIYF. The CDR3 DNA reads as TGCGCCAGCAGCTTGATGAAGTTAGGGGATAGCTCTGGAAACACCATATATTTT. The genes are TRBV5-1 and TRBJ1-3, with D possibly TRBD1 on 5 matching bases. From germline, CDR1 is SGHRS and CDR2 YFSETQ. V lost 1 base to trimming and J lost 0 bases, with 17 bases between them. The CDR3 totals 18 residues. Together with reference TRBV5-1 and TRBJ1-3, the CDR3 gives the full variable domain: KAGVTQTPRYLIKTRGQQVTLSCSPISGHRSVSWYQQTPGQGLQFLFEYFSETQRNKGNFPGRFSGRQFSNSRSEMNVSTLELGDSALYLCASSLMKLGDSSGNTIYFGEGSWLTVV.

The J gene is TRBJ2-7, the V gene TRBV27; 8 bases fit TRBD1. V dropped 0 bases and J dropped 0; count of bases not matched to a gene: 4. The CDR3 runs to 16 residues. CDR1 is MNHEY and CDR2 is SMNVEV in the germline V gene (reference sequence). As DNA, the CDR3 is TGTGCCAGCAGTTTATCAGGGGACAGGAGCTCCTACGAGCAGTACTTC. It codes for CASSLSGDRSSYEQYF.

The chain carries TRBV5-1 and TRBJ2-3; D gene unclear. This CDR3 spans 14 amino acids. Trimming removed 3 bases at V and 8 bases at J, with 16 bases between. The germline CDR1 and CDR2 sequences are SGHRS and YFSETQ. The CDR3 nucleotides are TGCGCCAGCAGCTCGCCTGAACTCCGCCTTACGCAGTATTTT. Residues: CASSSPELRLTQYF. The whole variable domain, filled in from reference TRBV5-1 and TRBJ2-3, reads KAGVTQTPRYLIKTRGQQVTLSCSPISGHRSVSWYQQTPGQGLQFLFEYFSETQRNKGNFPGRFSGRQFSNSRSEMNVSTLELGDSALYLCASSSPELRLTQYFGPGTRLTVL.